The 27 T cell receptor beta chains below all came from one sample that was sequenced in a study of metastatic and nonmetastatic thyroid tumors. There were no patients who had received any treatment before thyroid surgery. Using MiXCR, TCRdb reanalyzed the PCR reads. The sample yields 20,000 to 25,000 clones, 9% to 15% seen once. Sequencing was done on a sample of blood. These receptors came from a male donor with papillary thyroid cancer or a benign thyroid nodule (not recorded which). Some clones in this sample may be carry-over from other donors' samples.

This clone was found many times. The V and J genes are TRBV18 and TRBJ2-7; TRBD1 is a possible D gene (6 bases). In germline, CDR1 is KGHSH, CDR2 LQKENI. The V gene lost 2 bases and the J gene lost 2 bases, with 13 bases spanning the gap. This CDR3 comprises 15 residues. For the CDR3, the DNA is TGTGCCAGCTCACCAGTACAGGGCTGGGCCTACGAGCAGTACTTC. This codes for CASSPVQGWAYEQYF.

At least ten counts were recorded for this clone. The J gene is TRBJ1-6, the V gene TRBV9; D ambiguous. V was shortened by 0 bases and J by 9 bases, with 13 bases between the two germline ends. The CDR3 has 15 residues. The germline V gene has CDR1 SGDLS and CDR2 YYNGEE. The CDR3 region is CASSVAGSAGSPLHF. The CDR3 DNA reads as TGTGCCAGCAGCGTAGCTGGCTCGGCGGGTTCACCCCTCCACTTT.

This clone was detected many times. CDR3 in DNA: TGCGCCAGCAGCCAAGACTGGACTAGCGGGGGCTACGAGCAGTACTTC. It is translated as CASSQDWTSGGYEQYF. The V call is TRBV4-1, the J call TRBJ2-7, with TRBD2 matching 13 bases. The ends lost 0 bases at V and 3 bases at J; junction bases unmatched: 2. This CDR3 is 16 amino acids long. The V gene's germline CDR1 is MGHRA and CDR2 YSYEKL.

This clone came up many times. Germline and junction disagree at one end, which may indicate a read error. This sequence joins TRBV7-7 and TRBJ2-2; no clear D gene. There are 14 residues in the CDR3. CDR1 is SSHAT and CDR2 is FNYEAQ in the germline V gene (reference sequence). The CDR3 DNA reads as TGTGCTAGCAGCCTGGGCTTTGGCGCCGGGGAGCTGTTTTTT. It is translated as CASSLGFGAGELFF.

The V and J genes are TRBV10-3 and TRBJ1-1; TRBD1 might be the D (6 bases). The V and J ends lost 4 bases and 5 bases respectively, with 14 bases between them. The CDR3 totals 14 residues. The V gene's germline CDR1 is ENHRY and CDR2 SYGVKD. This CDR3 is CAISGGGARTEAFF. The CDR3 nucleotides read TGTGCCATCAGTGGAGGGGGGGCTCGGACTGAAGCTTTCTTT.

In this sample, this clone turned up many times. The genes are TRBV12-3 or TRBV12-4 and TRBJ1-1, with a possible D match to TRBD1 (5 bases). V lost 6 bases, J lost 10 bases, and 15 bases lay in between. The CDR3 length is 12 residues. CDR3 DNA sequence: TGTGCCAGCAGAGGAAGCGGGGGTGTAGCTTTCTTT. Translation gives CASRGSGGVAFF.

This clone has just a few counts. This chain connects TRBV7-3 to TRBJ1-2; maybe TRBD1 (6 bases). Trimming pared 5 bases from V and 6 bases from J, leaving 16 bases between. The germline V gene has CDR1 SGHTA and CDR2 FQGTGA. There are 14 residues in the CDR3. The CDR3 region has the DNA TGTGCCAGCAGCGGGGCCTCAGGGGACAATGGCTACACCTTC. Translated: CASSGASGDNGYTF.

This clone rates as medium-sized. This chain connects TRBV24-1 to TRBJ2-1; D is uncertain. Germline V lookup: CDR1 KGHDR, CDR2 SFDVKD. This CDR3 region has 14 residues. Trimming removed 0 bases from V and 9 bases from J, with 11 bases in between. The DNA of the CDR3 is TGTGCCACCAGTGATTTGAACCCATGGGGTGAGCAGTTCTTC. Protein: CATSDLNPWGEQFF.

This clone was seen many times. The V and J genes are TRBV7-6 and TRBJ2-7, with D possibly TRBD2 on 6 matching bases. The CDR3 is made up of 17 amino acids. Trimming cost V 3 bases and J 0 bases, with 18 bases left between them. Per germline, CDR1 SGHVS and CDR2 FNYEAQ. The CDR3 sequence: CASSFGSGTGSSYEQYF. CDR3 bases: TGTGCCAGCAGCTTCGGGAGTGGGACGGGGAGCTCCTACGAGCAGTACTTC.

This clone was recorded many times. V gene TRBV19 combines with J gene TRBJ1-1, with D tentatively TRBD1 (5 bases). Germline-derived CDR1 and CDR2 are LNHDA and SQIVND (reference sequence). The germline V and J ends were trimmed by 4 bases and 4 bases, with 13 bases remaining between them. This CDR3 region has 14 residues. The CDR3 region is CASSSAGSVTEAFF. CDR3 sequence (DNA): TGTGCCAGTAGTAGTGCAGGGTCGGTCACTGAAGCTTTCTTT.

There are a few counts of this clone. The chain couples TRBV5-1 to TRBJ2-7; 10 bases fit TRBD1. The CDR3 covers 14 residues. Trimming removed 4 bases from V and 5 bases from J; junction bases left unmatched: 6. Germline CDR1 SGHRS, CDR2 YFSETQ. DNA for the CDR3: TGCGCCAGCAGCACGGACAGGGGGAGAGACGAGCAGTACTTC. This sequence encodes CASSTDRGRDEQYF.

The V call is TRBV6-1, the J call TRBJ1-2; D call uncertain. CDR3 length equals 13 residues. Germline V gene lookup returns CDR1 MNHNS and CDR2 SASEGT. The V end lost 5 bases, the J end lost 4 bases, and 11 bases lay between the germline ends. CDR3 coding DNA: TGTGCCAGCAGTCGCCCCGGGTCCTATGGCTACACCTTC. This sequence encodes CASSRPGSYGYTF.

This sequence joins TRBV24-1 and TRBJ2-7; 8 nucleotides align to TRBD1. V was clipped by 1 base and J by 6 bases; unmatched bases: 7. The germline gives CDR1 KGHDR, CDR2 SFDVKD. The CDR3 sequence is 15 residues long. The CDR3 here is CATSDLADRGGEQYF. CDR3 in DNA: TGTGCCACCAGTGATTTAGCCGACAGGGGTGGCGAGCAGTACTTC.

This clone is categorized as medium-sized. V is TRBV12-3 or TRBV12-4 and J is TRBJ2-3; TRBD1 matches at 8 bases. Losses at the gene ends were 6 bases for V and 2 bases for J; bases not matched to a gene: 4. There are 14 residues in the CDR3. CDR3 nucleotide sequence: TGTGCCAGCAGGTGGACAGGGCTCACAGATACGCAGTATTTT. Its protein is CASRWTGLTDTQYF.

This clone is medium-sized (0.01 to 0.1%) by share. The chain employs TRBV19 and TRBJ2-1; 9 bases agree with TRBD2. Germline V gives CDR1 LNHDA, CDR2 SQIVND (reference sequence). The CDR3 is 15 amino acids. Trimming removed 5 bases from V and 6 bases from J; junction bases left unmatched: 8. The CDR3 bases are TGTGCCAGTAGTCTTAATAGCGGGAGTCGCAATGAGCAGTTCTTC. Encoded protein: CASSLNSGSRNEQFF. Together with reference TRBV19 and TRBJ2-1, the CDR3 gives the full variable domain: DGGITQSPKYLFRKEGQNVTLSCEQNLNHDAMYWYRQDPGQGLRLIYYSQIVNDFQKGDIAEGYSVSREKKESFPLTVTSAQKNPTAFYLCASSLNSGSRNEQFFGPGTRLTVL.

This clone is medium-sized by share. In the same sample, other DNA sequences code for this CDR3. In DNA, the CDR3 is TGTGCCAGCAGTGAACTCCGCCAGTACTTC. Translating gives CASSELRQYF. This chain uses TRBV6-1 with TRBJ2-7; D not resolved. Germline V CDR1 and CDR2: MNHNS, SASEGT. CDR3 size: 10 residues. V lost 2 bases to trimming and J lost 10 bases, with 6 bases between them.

This clone was counted many times. This chain links TRBV27 with TRBJ2-4; 8 nucleotides align to TRBD1. The CDR3 spans 17 residues. Losses at the gene ends were 1 base for V and 6 bases for J; bases not matched to a gene: 11. Germline-derived CDR1 and CDR2 are MNHEY and SMNVEV (reference sequence). The CDR3, as DNA: TGTGCCAGCAGTTTATGGGGGACAGGTAGATTGTTAAACATTCAGTACTTC. It yields the protein CASSLWGTGRLLNIQYF.

This clone is medium-sized. J is TRBJ1-5 and V is TRBV6-1, with D unresolved. The V and J ends lost 8 bases and 4 bases respectively, with 12 bases between them. CDR3 length: 13 amino acids. Per the germline V gene, CDR1 is MNHNS and CDR2 is SASEGT. The CDR3 DNA reads as TGTGCCAGCTCCCGGCTCCGTAATCAGCCCCAGCATTTT. This sequence encodes CASSRLRNQPQHF.

By share, this clone counts as medium-sized. The chain couples TRBV6-1 to TRBJ1-1; unclear D gene. The ends were cut back, 2 bases at V and 1 base at J, with 8 bases in the middle. The CDR3 sequence is 14 residues long. Looked up from germline, CDR1 is MNHNS and CDR2 is SASEGT. Here the CDR3 DNA reads TGTGCCAGCAGTGAATGGGAGGGGAACACTGAAGCTTTCTTT. Amino acids: CASSEWEGNTEAFF.

This clone is labeled large (0.1 to 1%). V gene TRBV30 combines with J gene TRBJ1-2, with no clear D. This CDR3 comprises 16 residues. V was trimmed by 4 bases and J by 6 bases, leaving 24 bases between them. Germline V CDR1 and CDR2: GTSNPN, SVGIG (reference sequence). The CDR3 coding sequence is TGTGCCTGGACATACCCGGAGAAGCTTTTATTGGATGGCTACACCTTC. Residues: CAWTYPEKLLLDGYTF.

In its sample, this clone was seen many times. The chain carries TRBV27 and TRBJ1-4; TRBD1 matches at 9 bases. Germline loops: CDR1 MNHEY, CDR2 SMNVEV (reference sequence). The CDR3 totals 16 residues. J was trimmed by 7 bases and V by 3 bases; bases with no gene match: 9. For the CDR3, the DNA is TGTGCCAGCAGTTTCCTTGGGACAGGGAAAGGTGAAAAACTGTTTTTT. It translates to CASSFLGTGKGEKLFF.

This clone was seen ten or more times. The V and J genes are TRBV18 and TRBJ1-6; D is ambiguous. V was cut by 2 bases and J by 7 bases, with 15 bases left in between. This CDR3 contains 16 residues. Germline CDR1 is KGHSH and CDR2 is LQKENI. CDR3 residues: CASSPRSREVNSPLHF. CDR3 sequence (DNA): TGTGCCAGCTCACCAAGGTCACGGGAGGTGAATTCACCCCTCCACTTT.

The chain is built from TRBV12-3 or TRBV12-4 and TRBJ2-5, with D perhaps matching TRBD2 (5 bases). V lost 6 bases and J lost 2, with 13 bases in between. This CDR3 spans 14 amino acids. The chain's CDR3 is CASSLGTRQETQYF. The CDR3 DNA is TGTGCCAGCAGCCTTGGTACTAGGCAAGAGACCCAGTACTTC.

This clone was picked up many times. The chain couples TRBV20-1 to TRBJ1-3; the match to TRBD1 covers 7 bases. V trimming: 1 base; J trimming: 2 bases; junction bases outside the gene matches: 2. Germline loops: CDR1 DFQATT, CDR2 SNEGSKA (reference sequence). This CDR3 contains 14 residues. CDR3 region: CSARGGTAGNTIYF. The CDR3 region has the DNA TGCAGTGCTAGAGGAGGGACAGCTGGAAACACCATATATTTT.

Sample share makes this clone medium-sized. The V and J genes are TRBV6-6 and TRBJ2-3; D perhaps matches TRBD2 (5 bases). The V and J ends lost 2 bases and 3 bases respectively, with 9 bases between them. The CDR3 is made up of 14 amino acids. The germline V gene has CDR1 MNHNY and CDR2 SVGAGI (reference sequence). The CDR3 region is CASSYGSMTDTQYF. CDR3 DNA: TGTGCCAGCAGTTACGGGAGTATGACAGATACGCAGTATTTT.

This clone was seen many times. V gene TRBV10-3 combines with J gene TRBJ2-4; tentative D call: TRBD1 (7 bases). Trimming removed 3 bases at V and 7 bases at J, with 16 bases between. CDR3 length equals 15 residues. Germline CDR1 ENHRY, CDR2 SYGVKD. The CDR3 reads CAISESSQGRNIQYF. As DNA, the CDR3 is TGTGCCATCAGTGAATCGTCACAGGGGAGGAACATTCAGTACTTC.

At least ten counts were recorded for this clone. The rearrangement joins TRBV9 to TRBJ2-6, with a weak D call TRBD2 (7 bases). Germline loops: CDR1 SGDLS, CDR2 YYNGEE. The CDR3 spans 16 residues. The germline V and J ends were trimmed by 3 bases and 3 bases, with 13 bases remaining between them. Here the CDR3 reads CASSEGGANGANVLTF. The CDR3 DNA reads TGTGCCAGCAGCGAGGGGGGGGCGAATGGGGCCAACGTCCTGACTTTC.